This T cell receptor beta chain was sequenced for a study of T cells in Graves' hyperthyroidism and ophthalmopathy. TCR beta CDR3 sequences were amplified from RNA transcripts. Primed by the HTBI set, a first-round RT-PCR was run on the TCR CDR3. One entry per CDR3 protein, called by TCRdb with MiXCR from the multiplex PCR reads. The sample has 300,000 to 350,000 distinct CDR3 sequences; 18% are singletons. This clonotype was observed at least ten times. The antigen is not known. Notes on the study in general: Stable hyperthyroidism was separated from ophthalmopathy by a model based on 13 V-J features.

Patients with ophthalmopathy all had a Clinical Activity Score of at least 3, a NOSPECS grade of at least 4 and duration under 3 months. From more than 9.5 ml of fresh peripheral blood, PBMCs were isolated. This CDR3 comprises 18 residues. Trimming took off 1 base at V and 0 bases at J, with 21 bases between the two ends. CDR1 GTSNPN and CDR2 SVGIG come from the germline V gene (reference sequence). The specimen sequenced was blood. The J gene is TRBJ1-1, the V gene TRBV30; D may be TRBD1 (6 bases). The receptor comes from a woman in her forties with Graves' ophthalmopathy. This CDR3 is CAWSASMGGVYVNTEAFF. CDR3 in DNA: TGTGCCTGGAGTGCTTCCATGGGGGGCGTATACGTGAACACTGAAGCTTTCTTT.